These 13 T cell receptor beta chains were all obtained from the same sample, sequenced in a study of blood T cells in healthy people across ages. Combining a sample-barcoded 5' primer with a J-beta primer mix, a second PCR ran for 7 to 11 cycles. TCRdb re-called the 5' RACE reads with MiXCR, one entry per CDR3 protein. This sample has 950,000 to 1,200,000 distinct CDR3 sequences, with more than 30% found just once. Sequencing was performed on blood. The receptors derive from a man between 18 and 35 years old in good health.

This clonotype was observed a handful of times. The CDR3 DNA follows: TGTGCCAGCAGTGCCACGGAGAGAGTCGAGCAGTACTTC. This codes for CASSATERVEQYF. The chain employs TRBV6-1 and TRBJ2-7; D unclear. Germline V gene sequence: CDR1 MNHNS, CDR2 SASEGT. The V and J ends lost 4 bases and 6 bases respectively, with 13 bases between them. The CDR3 loop spans 13 amino acids.

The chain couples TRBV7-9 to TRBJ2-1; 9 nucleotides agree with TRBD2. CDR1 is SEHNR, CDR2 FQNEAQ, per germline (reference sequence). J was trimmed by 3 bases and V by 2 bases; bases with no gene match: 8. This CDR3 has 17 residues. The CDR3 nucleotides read TGTGCCAGCAGCTTAACAGGGGTAGCGGGAGTCTACAATGAGCAGTTCTTC. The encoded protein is CASSLTGVAGVYNEQFF.

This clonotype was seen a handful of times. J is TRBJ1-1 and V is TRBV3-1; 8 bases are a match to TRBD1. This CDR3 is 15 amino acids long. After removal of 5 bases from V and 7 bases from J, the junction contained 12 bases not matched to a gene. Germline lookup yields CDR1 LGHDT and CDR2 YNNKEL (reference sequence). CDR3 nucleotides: TGTGCCAGCAGCGAAACCTGGGCAGGGGGCAATGAAGCTTTCTTT. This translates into CASSETWAGGNEAFF.

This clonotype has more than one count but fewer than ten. CDR3 sequence (DNA): TGTGCCAGCAGTTTATCGGGGTTACATGAGCAGTTCTTC. This encodes CASSLSGLHEQFF. V and J are TRBV12-3 or TRBV12-4 and TRBJ2-1; D is possibly TRBD2 (5 bases). The ends were cut back, 2 bases at V and 8 bases at J, with 10 bases in the middle. CDR3 length: 13 residues.

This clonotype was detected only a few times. Here the CDR3 DNA reads TGTGCCAGCAGTTACGGGGACAGCTCGAACACTGAAGCTTTCTTT. This sequence encodes CASSYGDSSNTEAFF. This rearrangement joins TRBV6-5 to TRBJ1-1, with 7 bases aligning to TRBD1. Germline V lookup: CDR1 MNHEY, CDR2 SVGAGI. The V gene end was trimmed by 2 bases and the J gene end by 1 base; junction bases not matched to a gene: 4. The CDR3 is 15 residues long.

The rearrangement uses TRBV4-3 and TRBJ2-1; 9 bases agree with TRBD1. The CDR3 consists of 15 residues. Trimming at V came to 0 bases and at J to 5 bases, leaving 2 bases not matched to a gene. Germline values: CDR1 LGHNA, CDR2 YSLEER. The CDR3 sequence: CASSQDRTGDNEQFF. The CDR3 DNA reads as TGCGCCAGCAGCCAAGACCGGACAGGGGACAATGAGCAGTTCTTC.

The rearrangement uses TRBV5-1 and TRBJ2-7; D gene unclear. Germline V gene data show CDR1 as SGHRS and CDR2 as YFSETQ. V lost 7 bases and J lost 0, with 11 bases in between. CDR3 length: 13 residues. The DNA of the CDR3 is TGCGCCAGCGCCTTATTGGTCTCCTACGAGCAGTACTTC. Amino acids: CASALLVSYEQYF.

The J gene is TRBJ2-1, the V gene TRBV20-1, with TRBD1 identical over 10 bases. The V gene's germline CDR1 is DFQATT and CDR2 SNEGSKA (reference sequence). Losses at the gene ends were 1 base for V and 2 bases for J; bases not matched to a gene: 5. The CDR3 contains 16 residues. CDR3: CSARVGQGGPYNEQFF. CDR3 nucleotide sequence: TGCAGTGCTAGAGTCGGACAGGGGGGACCCTACAATGAGCAGTTCTTC.

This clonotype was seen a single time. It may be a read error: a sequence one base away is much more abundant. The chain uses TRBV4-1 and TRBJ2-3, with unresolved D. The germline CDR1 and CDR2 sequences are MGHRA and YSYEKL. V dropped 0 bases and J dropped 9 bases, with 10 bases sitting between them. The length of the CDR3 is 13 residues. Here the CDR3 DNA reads TGCGCCAGCAGCCAAGAGGTAGTGGAGACGCAGTATTTT. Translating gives CASSQEVVETQYF.

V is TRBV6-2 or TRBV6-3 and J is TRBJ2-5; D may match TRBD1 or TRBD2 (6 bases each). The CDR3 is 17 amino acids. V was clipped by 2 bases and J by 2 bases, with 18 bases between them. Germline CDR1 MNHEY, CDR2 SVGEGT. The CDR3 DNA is TGTGCCAGCAGTTACGCTCAGCCGGGGGCCATACAAGAGACCCAGTACTTC. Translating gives CASSYAQPGAIQETQYF.

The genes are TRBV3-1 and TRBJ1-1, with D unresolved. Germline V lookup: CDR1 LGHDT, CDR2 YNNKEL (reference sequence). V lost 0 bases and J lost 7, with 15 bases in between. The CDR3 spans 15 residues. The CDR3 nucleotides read TGTGCCAGCAGCCAAGAGAGGTTGTTGGGGTATGAAGCTTTCTTT. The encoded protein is CASSQERLLGYEAFF.

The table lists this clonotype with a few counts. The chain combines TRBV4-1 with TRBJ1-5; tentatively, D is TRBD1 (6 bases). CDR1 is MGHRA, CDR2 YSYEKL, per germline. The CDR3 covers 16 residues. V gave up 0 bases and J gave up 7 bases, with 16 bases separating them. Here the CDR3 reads CASSQDPGQGHQPQHF. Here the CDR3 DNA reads TGCGCCAGCAGCCAAGATCCGGGGCAGGGGCACCAGCCCCAGCATTTT.

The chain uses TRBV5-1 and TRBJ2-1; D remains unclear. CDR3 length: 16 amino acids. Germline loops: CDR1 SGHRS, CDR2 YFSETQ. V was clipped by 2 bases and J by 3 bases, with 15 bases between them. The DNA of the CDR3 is TGCGCCAGCAGCTTCGGTCATGACGGACGCTACAATGAGCAGTTCTTC. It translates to CASSFGHDGRYNEQFF.